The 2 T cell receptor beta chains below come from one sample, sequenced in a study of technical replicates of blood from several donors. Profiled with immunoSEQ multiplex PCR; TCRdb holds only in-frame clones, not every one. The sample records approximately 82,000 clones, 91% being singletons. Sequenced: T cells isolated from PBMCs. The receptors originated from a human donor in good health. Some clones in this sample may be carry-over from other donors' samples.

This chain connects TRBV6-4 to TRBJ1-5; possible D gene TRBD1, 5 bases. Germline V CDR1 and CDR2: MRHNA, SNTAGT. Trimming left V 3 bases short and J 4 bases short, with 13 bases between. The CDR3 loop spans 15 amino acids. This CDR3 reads CASSELWGENQPQHF. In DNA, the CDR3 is TGTGCCAGCAGTGAACTCTGGGGCGAGAATCAGCCCCAGCATTTT.

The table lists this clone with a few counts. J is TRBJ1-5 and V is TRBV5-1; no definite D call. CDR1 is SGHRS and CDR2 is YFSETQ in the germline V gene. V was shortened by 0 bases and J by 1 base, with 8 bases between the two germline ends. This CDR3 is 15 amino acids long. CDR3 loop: CASSLGESSNQPQHF. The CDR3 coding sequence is TGCGCCAGCAGCTTGGGGGAGTCAAGCAATCAGCCCCAGCATTTT.